This TCR beta chain was sequenced for a study of blood T cells in healthy people across ages (dated by TCRdb to the mid-2010s). Regarding the research as a whole: Template switching captured roughly one uniquely barcoded TCR beta cDNA molecule per two T cells in model experiments. To track age-related changes in TCR beta repertoire diversity, the study relied on deep sequencing normalized with unique cDNA molecular identifiers. The donors were split into four age groups: young (average around 15 years), middle-aged (roughly 39), aged (around 67) and long-lived (roughly 88). Donors of different ages were randomly distributed across sequencing lanes to avoid experimental bias. The study analyzed two additional independent replicas of 1 million unique cDNA reads from the same blood draw for two donors, one aged 18 to 30 and one aged 80 or older.

For this clonotype: Its cognate antigen has yet to be identified. No much larger clonotype is one base removed from it; base qualities were not supplied.

Library method: 5' RACE. TCRdb records Illumina HiSeq 2500 as the sequencer. The second PCR ran for about 6 to 11 cycles and used a J-beta primer mix along with a sample-barcoded 5' primer. A template-switch 5' adaptor carrying 12 random nucleotides introduced a unique molecular identifier onto each TCR beta cDNA molecule. Each sample yielded at least 3 million CDR3-containing paired-end reads. First-strand cDNA synthesis was performed from all RNA using the Mint cDNA synthesis kit, with priming by a TRBC-specific oligonucleotide. After uracil-DNA glycosylase treatment, a first 18-cycle PCR used universal primers M1SS and BC2_uni_R on all cDNA. The paper's data handling went like this. For normalization, 1 million high-quality reads, each with a distinct molecular identifier, were randomly selected from each sample. Instead of being binned into consensus sequences, reads that shared molecular identifiers were thrown out. MiTCR, set to a Q25 quality threshold and the strictest error-elimination algorithm, was used for CDR3 identification, clonotype clustering and error correction. A nonparametric unseen species model with Euler transformation was used to estimate lower-bound total TCR beta diversity. TCRdb ran its own pipeline on the public reads, namely fastp trimming at Q25 and MiXCR clone calling, and kept in-frame beta chains. CDR3 protein sequences are deduplicated, and each keeps its most common genes and DNA. For this entry, the V and J calls and clone size follow TCRdb and not the study's own pipeline. The sample table shows around 500,000 distinct CDR3 sequences, and 40% to 55% are seen once. Approximately 23% of the sample lies in the top ten.

The V end gives up 1 base and the J end 9 bases, leaving 9 bases in the junction not matched to a gene. Reading from cysteine to phenylalanine, the CDR3 counts 15 amino acids. The sequence is cut down to CDR3 DNA, 45 bases in frame from base 1. CDR1 and CDR2 (SGHTA, FQGNSA) derive from the germline V gene. General findings and caveats noted by the study authors: Compared with the aged group, more naive CD4+ T cells, fewer expanded clones and increased TCR diversity were shown by the long-lived group, suggesting age selection. As age increased, observed TCR beta diversity per million T cells dropped in a roughly linear way, and a significant reduction was already evident by age about 40. Estimates of total diversity based on one million sequenced T cells were regarded as lower bounds and as underestimates. Donor CMV infection status was unknown, potentially confounding age-related changes in expanded clonotypes. Since profiling was done on bulk unsorted PBMCs, naive and antigen-experienced compartments could not be conclusively compared. There was a strong correlation between observed TCR beta diversity and the percentage of naive T cells measured by flow cytometry.

The donors were 40 or so Caucasian individuals from Russia, aged roughly 6 to 100 years, who were systemically healthy. Around 10 milliliters of peripheral blood were collected from each donor into EDTA-treated Vacutainer tubes. PBMCs were isolated by Ficoll-Paque density-gradient centrifugation, with at least 6 million obtained per sample. Total RNA was extracted from PBMCs with Trizol reagent, with at least 6 micrograms obtained per sample. For every donor, an aliquot of PBMCs went through flow cytometry to measure the percentages of naive CD45RAhigh/CD27high T cells. The chain is encoded by TRBV7-2 joined to TRBJ1-5; the central 7 bases match TRBD1. The sequenced sample consisted of blood. This receptor was identified in an elderly man in good health. The DNA is as follows: TGTGCCAGCAGCTTAGGACACAGGGGCGAGGGGCCCCAGCATTTT. The translation is CASSLGHRGEGPQHF.